Described below is a single T cell receptor beta chain sequence and its context. Its antigen is still unknown. No base qualities exist here, and no much larger clone lies one base off it. The sample originates from a study of blood T cell repertoires in COVID-19 (dated by TCRdb to 2020 to 2022). For context, the study as a whole: The collaborator samples originated in the United States, Italy and Spain and spanned the acute and convalescent phases of COVID-19. The material from the prospective study consisted of cDNA or gDNA derived from T cells, B-cell-depleted T cells, or PBMCs. Deeply sampled blood TCRbeta repertoires from subjects exposed to, actively infected with, or recovered from COVID-19 were included in the dataset. The repertoires were made available in a free public database intended to serve as a resource for research on the immune response to SARS-CoV-2. Samples came from the ongoing ImmuneRACE study (first 160 participants) plus 1,254 subjects from 6 global collaborators. Nearly every sample came with metadata listing a de-identified subject ID, COVID-19 status, age in years and sex. Where available, HLA class I and class II types were taken from metadata supplied by the sample provider and were not determined by assay-based typing. Summary of the overall study and its limitations: The quantity of clinical and demographic metadata differed by source and by participant and was supplied without curation.

The immunoSEQ Assay, a bias-controlled multiplex PCR, was used to amplify TCRbeta CDR3 regions from genomic DNA. Per the source publication's procedure: Within the assay, amplification of reference gene primers was used to estimate how many nucleated cells each sample contained. To quantify the absolute abundance of each unique TCRbeta CDR3 rearrangement, sequence reads were collapsed and filtered. For each sample, productive Simpson clonality was calculated by taking the square root of Simpson's diversity index across productive rearrangements. The source is immuneACCESS, and TCRdb retained only in-frame sequences with V and J called. Part of the clones is not carried over; for the studies checked, unresolved V genes explain less than half of this, and the remainder is unexplained. The V and J calls and clone size are taken from that table; D and trimming were inferred from the DNA. This sample lists some 220,000 clones; around four fifths were detected once. The top ten clonotypes cover more than 6% of the sample.

Collaborating institutions collected whole blood in K2EDTA tubes following their own protocols. For TCRbeta analysis, collaborator samples were shipped as frozen whole blood, as isolated PBMCs, or as DNA extracted from either sample type. The sample consisted of peripheral blood. This sequence was found in a woman aged 55 to 70 with active or convalescent COVID-19.

The DNA sequence is given as TGTGCCAGCAGTGAGCCGCCAAGCAATCAGCCCCAGCATTTT. Its translation is CASSEPPSNQPQHF. The chain employs TRBV6-2 or TRBV6-3 and TRBJ1-5; too little of a D gene remains to name it. Trimming takes 5 bases from V and 1 base from J, and the germline ends sit 9 bases apart. The CDR3 goes from the cysteine to the phenylalanine over 14 residues. Only the CDR3 portion is preserved as DNA: 42 bases, with reading frame beginning at the first base. Based on the germline V gene, the CDR1 and CDR2 sequences are MNHEY and SVGEGT.